This entry lists 3 T cell receptor beta chains sequenced from one sample in a study of T-cell memory formation after mild COVID-19. TCRdb re-called the 5' RACE reads with MiXCR, one entry per CDR3 protein. The top ten clones hold 3.8% of a sample with 150,000 to 200,000 distinct CDR3 sequences, 11% of them seen once. The specimen sequenced was PBMCs or a T cell subset sorted from them (not recorded which). The receptors derive from a man younger than 35 who had mild COVID-19 (a few samples of this study predate the infection). Cell type and time point are not known.

V and J are TRBV14 and TRBJ1-1, with TRBD1 as a possible D gene (5 bases). The germline gives CDR1 SGHDN, CDR2 FVKESK. CDR3 length: 13 residues. Trimming took off 0 bases at V and 12 bases at J, with 14 bases between the two ends. CDR3 bases: TGTGCCAGCAGCCAAGATCGTGGGACTGCATCTTTCTTT. It yields the protein CASSQDRGTASFF.

This clonotype was recorded at least ten times. This rearrangement joins TRBV5-1 to TRBJ2-3; 8 bases match TRBD2. The V gene's germline CDR1 is SGHRS and CDR2 YFSETQ. V lost 0 bases to trimming and J lost 5 bases; unmatched junction nucleotides: 11. The CDR3 totals 17 residues. CDR3 amino acids: CASSLAPRGGRVDTQYF. Here the CDR3 DNA reads TGCGCCAGCAGCTTGGCCCCTCGGGGGGGCCGGGTAGATACGCAGTATTTT.

The chain recombines TRBV5-1 with TRBJ1-2; D is uncertain. V shed 4 bases and J shed 0 bases, with 10 bases lying between them. The V gene's germline CDR1 is SGHRS and CDR2 YFSETQ. This CDR3 has 14 residues. In DNA form, the CDR3 reads TGCGCCAGCAGCCCGGTCGTCCCTAACTATGGCTACACCTTC. It specifies CASSPVVPNYGYTF.